This TCR beta chain stems from a study of identical twins. Overall study findings and caveats: While abundant cord blood beta clonotypes carried fewer insertions, memory repertoires showed no such pattern.

A universal primer binding site was introduced by template switching. The final cDNA contained unique molecular identifiers. Using its own MiXCR run on the 5' RACE reads, TCRdb lists one record per CDR3 protein. The data show 640,000 or so distinct CDR3 sequences, 5.5% to 6.5% seen once. Germline CDR1 and CDR2: SEHNR and FQNEAQ (reference sequence). V was trimmed by 3 bases and J by 4 bases, leaving 12 bases between them. The CDR3 loop spans 14 amino acids. This clonotype was seen ten or more times. Its antigen is unknown. This receptor was taken from a man aged 18 to 29 in good health. The sequenced sample was naive T cells sorted from blood. The V gene is TRBV7-9, the J gene TRBJ2-5; TRBD1 or TRBD2 may be the D gene (6 bases each). The CDR3 spells CASSLGGQGETQYF. The CDR3 nucleotides read TGTGCCAGCAGCTTGGGGGGCCAAGGAGAGACCCAGTACTTC.